The sample holds many counts of the clone carrying this T cell receptor beta chain. This entry comes from a study of read filtering for tumor transcriptome and immune sequencing. Study details: Among patients, 17 to 20 were male and approximately 15 female, aged 47 to 80 (mean around 66). IR-seq gave about 3.5 to 10.27 million TCR reads per sample; RNA-seq gave roughly 80 to 1273.

Molecular barcoded adaptors covering alpha/delta and beta/gamma chains were used on 400 to 450 ng RNA. One entry per CDR3 protein results from TCRdb running MiXCR on the reads. Of more than 100,000 distinct CDR3 sequences listed, about an eighth are singletons. The CDR3 is 13 residues long. Germline assignment: CDR1 SQVTM and CDR2 ANQGSEA. Deletions cut 4 bases from V and 4 bases from J, with 13 bases between. This TCR derives from a donor aged 40 or older with multiple myeloma. This chain joins TRBV29-1 and TRBJ2-5; tentative D call: TRBD2 (5 bases). The sequenced sample consisted of a population of CD138-negative cells sorted from bone marrow. The DNA of the CDR3 is TGCAGCGTTGGAAGGAGCGGTCGAGAGACCCAGTACTTC. This codes for CSVGRSGRETQYF. The full variable domain, in which reference TRBV29-1 and TRBJ2-5 provide the parts outside the CDR3, is SAVISQKPSRDICQRGTSLTIQCQVDSQVTMMFWYRQQPGQSLTLIATANQGSEATYESGFVIDKFPISRPNLTFSTLTVSNMSPEDSSIYLCSVGRSGRETQYFGPGTRLLVL.